There are many counts of the clone carrying this TCR beta chain. No antigen is known for it. This record comes from a study of T cells after yellow fever vaccination. TCRdb processed the 5' RACE reads anew with MiXCR; each CDR3 protein has one entry. The sample comprises some 390,000 distinct CDR3 sequences, 6.2% of which are singletons, and approximately 16% rests with the top ten. The study, taken as a whole, reports: Clones that expanded after primary vaccination mostly reappeared after the booster (around 96% CD4, approximately 85% CD8).

This CDR3 contains 13 residues. Trimming shortened V by 4 bases and J by 1 base, and 5 bases separated the two germline ends. CDR1 is LGHNA, CDR2 YNFKEQ, per germline. The specimen comprised PBMCs, sampled 5 days after the yellow fever booster vaccination. This receptor was identified in a man aged 25 to 40 who received the YFV17D yellow fever vaccine. This chain links TRBV4-2 with TRBJ1-5; no clear D gene. The CDR3 region has the DNA TGTGCCAGCAGCCCCCAGAGCAATCAGCCCCAGCATTTT. Translation gives CASSPQSNQPQHF.